This TCR beta chain was captured in a study of shared clonotypes between healthy human individuals. Looking at the study overall: Researchers assigned three CD4 naive, three CD4 memory, two CD8 naive and one CD8 memory plate to each donor. Study conclusions and caveats: Relative to clonotypes present in all four donors, those not shared had lower generation probabilities.

Several immunoSEQ 96-well plates shared each subset's DNA, each plate a replicate. Repertoires were generated with immunoSEQ multiplex PCR, while TCRdb's copy carries only in-frame clones and drops some. Among hundreds of thousands of clones listed, more than 85% were seen once. Remarks on this clone: Its antigen is as yet unknown.

CD45RO-negative, CCR7-positively selected cells formed the naive CD8 fraction, excluding terminally differentiated effector memory CD45RA+ cells. The sequenced sample was naive CD8+ T cells sorted from blood. This TCR derives from a man aged 30-40 years in good health.

The CDR3: CAWSGLAGLSSYNEQFF. In DNA form, the CDR3 reads TGTGCCTGGAGTGGACTAGCGGGATTAAGCTCCTACAATGAGCAGTTCTTC. The chain has TRBV30 and TRBJ2-1; TRBD2 agrees at 11 bases. Germline assignment: CDR1 GTSNPN and CDR2 SVGIG (reference sequence). With 1 base clipped from V and 0 bases from J, the junction kept 5 bases outside the gene matches. The CDR3 has 17 residues.